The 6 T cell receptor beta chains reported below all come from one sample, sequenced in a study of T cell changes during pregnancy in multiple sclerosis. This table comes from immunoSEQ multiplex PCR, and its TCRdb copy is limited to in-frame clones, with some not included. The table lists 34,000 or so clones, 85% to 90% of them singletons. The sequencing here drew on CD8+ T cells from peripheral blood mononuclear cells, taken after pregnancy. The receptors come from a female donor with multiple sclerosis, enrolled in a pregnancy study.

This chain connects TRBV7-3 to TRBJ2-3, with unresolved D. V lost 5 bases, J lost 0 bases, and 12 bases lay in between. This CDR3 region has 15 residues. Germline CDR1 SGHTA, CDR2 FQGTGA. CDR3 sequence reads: CASSIARTSTDTQYF. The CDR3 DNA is TGTGCCAGCAGCATCGCTAGAACTAGCACAGATACGCAGTATTTT.

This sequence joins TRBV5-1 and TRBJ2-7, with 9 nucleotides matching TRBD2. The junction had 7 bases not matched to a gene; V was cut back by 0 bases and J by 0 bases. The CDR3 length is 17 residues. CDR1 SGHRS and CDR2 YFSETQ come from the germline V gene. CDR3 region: CASSLEASGVSSYEQYF. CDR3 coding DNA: TGCGCCAGCAGCTTGGAAGCTAGCGGGGTTAGCTCCTACGAGCAGTACTTC.

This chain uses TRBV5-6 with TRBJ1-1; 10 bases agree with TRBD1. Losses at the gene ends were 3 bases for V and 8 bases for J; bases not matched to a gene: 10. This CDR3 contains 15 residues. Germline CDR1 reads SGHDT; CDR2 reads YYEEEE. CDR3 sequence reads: CASSSGTGVIDEAFF. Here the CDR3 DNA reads TGTGCCAGCAGCTCCGGGACAGGGGTAATAGACGAAGCTTTCTTT.

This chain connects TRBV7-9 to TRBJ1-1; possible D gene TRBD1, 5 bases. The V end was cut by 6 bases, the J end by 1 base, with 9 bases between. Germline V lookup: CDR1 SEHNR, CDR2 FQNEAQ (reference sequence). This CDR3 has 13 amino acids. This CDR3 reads CASRQAANTEAFF. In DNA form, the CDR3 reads TGTGCCAGCAGACAGGCGGCGAACACTGAAGCTTTCTTT.

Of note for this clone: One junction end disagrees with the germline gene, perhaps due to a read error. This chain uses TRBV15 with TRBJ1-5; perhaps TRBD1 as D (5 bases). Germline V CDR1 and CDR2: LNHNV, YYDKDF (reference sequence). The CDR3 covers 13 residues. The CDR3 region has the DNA TGTGCCACCACCAGAGGCGGGGGTCAGCCCCAGCATTTT. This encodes CATTRGGGQPQHF.

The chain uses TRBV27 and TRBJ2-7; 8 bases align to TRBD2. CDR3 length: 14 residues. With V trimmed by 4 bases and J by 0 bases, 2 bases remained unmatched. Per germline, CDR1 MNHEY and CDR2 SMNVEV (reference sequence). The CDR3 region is CASSSGLVSYEQYF. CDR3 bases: TGTGCCAGCAGTTCGGGACTAGTCTCCTACGAGCAGTACTTC.